Below are 23 T cell receptor beta chains sequenced from a single sample in a study of identifying expanded T cells in peripheral blood. Produced via immunoSEQ multiplex PCR; TCRdb's table is partial and in-frame only. The table includes some 93,000 clones, about 90% detected once. Sequencing input: blood. The receptors here all came from a person between 18 and 75 years old in good health.

This clone is a singleton in its sample. The chain combines TRBV6-6 with TRBJ2-7; 7 nucleotides agree with TRBD1. The V gene's germline CDR1 is MNHNY and CDR2 SVGAGI (reference sequence). This CDR3 region has 14 residues. Germline trimming cut 5 bases from V and 3 bases from J; bases unmatched to any gene: 7. In nucleotides, the CDR3 is TGTGCCAGCAGTCATCGACAGGGTGACTACGAGCAGTACTTC. Its translation: CASSHRQGDYEQYF.

This clone appeared a single time. The V call is TRBV30, the J call TRBJ1-3, with D hard to call. The CDR3 contains 15 residues. V gave up 1 base and J gave up 3 bases, with 13 bases separating them. CDR1 and CDR2 from the germline V gene are GTSNPN and SVGIG (reference sequence). The CDR3 nucleotides read TGTGCCTGGAGTGAGGGTCCGGCGGATGGAAACACCATATATTTT. It translates to CAWSEGPADGNTIYF.

In its sample, this clone was seen a few times. This sequence joins TRBV28 and TRBJ1-2; D may be TRBD1 (5 bases). This CDR3 has 13 amino acids. Germline CDR1 MDHEN, CDR2 SYDVKM. V lost 3 bases to trimming and J lost 7 bases, with 12 bases between them. The CDR3 sequence: CASSFGGVRGYTF. The CDR3 nucleotides are TGTGCCAGCAGTTTTGGAGGGGTCCGTGGCTACACCTTC.

V usage is TRBV2 and J usage is TRBJ1-1; 8 bases are shared with TRBD1. V shed 5 bases, J shed 4 bases, and the junction held 3 bases outside the gene matches. CDR1 and CDR2 from the germline V gene are SNHLY and FYNNEI. This CDR3 spans 13 amino acids. Written as DNA, the CDR3 is TGTGCCAGCAGTAATACAGGGGGCACTGAAGCTTTCTTT. The encoded protein is CASSNTGGTEAFF. Full variable domain (missing parts from reference TRBV2 and TRBJ1-1): EPEVTQTPSHQVTQMGQEVILRCVPISNHLYFYWYRQILGQKVEFLVSFYNNEISEKSEIFDDQFSVERPDGSNFTLKIRSTKLEDSAMYFCASSNTGGTEAFFGQGTRLTVV.

V is TRBV7-9 and J is TRBJ1-2; no clear D. This CDR3 is built from 12 residues. V was shortened by 7 bases and J by 2 bases, with 8 bases between the two germline ends. Germline CDR1 reads SEHNR; CDR2 reads FQNEAQ (reference sequence). The DNA for the CDR3 is TGTGCCAGCATGGATAGCAACTATGGCTACACCTTC. Protein product: CASMDSNYGYTF.

This chain links TRBV5-1 with TRBJ2-3, with 9 positions matching TRBD1. V dropped 5 bases and J dropped 6; count of bases not matched to a gene: 13. Germline-derived CDR1 and CDR2 are SGHRS and YFSETQ. CDR3 length: 16 amino acids. The CDR3 DNA sequence: TGCGCCAGCAGTTTTTCCGGGACAGGGTCGGGGGATACGCAGTATTTT. Translating gives CASSFSGTGSGDTQYF.

V is TRBV21-1 and J is TRBJ1-1; the table's TRBD1 call for D was not verified on the DNA. TRBV21-1 has pseudogene status. The CDR3 extends over 14 amino acids. The CDR3 nucleotides read TGTGCCAGCAGGAAGACAGGGGTCGGCACTGAAGCTTTCTTT. It is translated as CASRKTGVGTEAFF.

This chain uses TRBV5-3 with TRBJ2-7; no definite D call. TRBV5-3 is flagged as an ORF with uncertain function. Trimming removed 1 base at V and 9 bases at J, with 11 bases between. This CDR3 is built from 12 residues. CDR3 in amino acids: CARSLSQIGQYF. The CDR3 bases are TGTGCCAGAAGCTTGAGCCAGATTGGGCAGTACTTC.

The V gene is TRBV6-5, the J gene TRBJ1-6; 9 bases fit TRBD1. The V gene's germline CDR1 is MNHEY and CDR2 SVGAGI. The CDR3 consists of 14 residues. The ends lost 5 bases at V and 7 bases at J; junction bases unmatched: 3. CDR3 sequence: CASSRDRDNSPLHF. CDR3 bases: TGTGCCAGCAGTCGGGACAGGGACAATTCACCCCTCCACTTT.

This chain joins TRBV4-1 and TRBJ2-3; TRBD2 is a possible D gene (7 bases). Germline CDR1 is MGHRA and CDR2 is YSYEKL. CDR3 size: 17 residues. With 1 base removed from V and 2 bases from J, the gap between germline ends came to 16 bases. This CDR3 reads CASSQAGGGWITDTQYF. The CDR3, as DNA: TGCGCCAGCAGCCAAGCGGGGGGCGGGTGGATCACAGATACGCAGTATTTT.

V gene TRBV19 combines with J gene TRBJ1-2; D not certain. Germline V gene sequence: CDR1 LNHDA, CDR2 SQIVND (reference sequence). The CDR3 consists of 12 residues. V lost 3 bases and J 4 bases, leaving 6 bases between the germline ends. The CDR3 region is CASSMFSYGYTF. CDR3 in DNA: TGTGCCAGTAGTATGTTCAGCTATGGCTACACCTTC. Filled out from reference TRBV19 and TRBJ1-2, the complete variable domain reads DGGITQSPKYLFRKEGQNVTLSCEQNLNHDAMYWYRQDPGQGLRLIYYSQIVNDFQKGDIAEGYSVSREKKESFPLTVTSAQKNPTAFYLCASSMFSYGYTFGSGTRLTVV.

The rearrangement links TRBV6-5 to TRBJ1-6; 9 positions agree with TRBD1. Trimming cost V 1 base and J 11 bases; bases outside gene matches: 9. The germline gives CDR1 MNHEY, CDR2 SVGAGI. There are 16 residues in the CDR3. CDR3 region: CASSYFPPGQGPPLHF. For the CDR3, the DNA is TGTGCCAGCAGTTACTTCCCTCCGGGACAGGGTCCACCCCTCCACTTT.

The CDR3 spells CASSYKGDRGPYYEQYF. Here the CDR3 DNA reads TGTGCCAGCAGTTATAAAGGTGACAGGGGGCCCTACTACGAGCAGTACTTC. The chain uses TRBV6-7 and TRBJ2-7; 10 bases map to TRBD1. TRBV6-7 is filed as an ORF, its function uncertain. The CDR3 covers 17 residues. The trim removed 3 bases at V and 3 bases at J, leaving 11 bases unmatched.

This CDR3 is CSVVNRSGGYTF. CDR3 nucleotides: TGCAGCGTTGTCAACCGGTCGGGCGGCTACACCTTC. The V and J genes are TRBV29-1 and TRBJ1-2; D remains unclear. The CDR3 loop spans 12 amino acids. V lost 4 bases to trimming and J lost 8 bases, with 14 bases between them. Germline assignment: CDR1 SQVTM and CDR2 ANQGSEA.

The rearrangement links TRBV7-9 to TRBJ1-2; D ambiguous. CDR3 length: 12 amino acids. The V gene lost 5 bases and the J gene lost 6 bases, with 10 bases spanning the gap. Germline CDR1 and CDR2: SEHNR and FQNEAQ (reference sequence). The CDR3 sequence: CASSPREDGYTF. In DNA form, the CDR3 reads TGTGCCAGCAGCCCAAGAGAGGATGGCTACACCTTC.

The chain is built from TRBV15 and TRBJ1-3; D ambiguous. The CDR3 consists of 16 residues. Germline CDR1 reads LNHNV; CDR2 reads YYDKDF (reference sequence). The V and J ends lost 1 base and 0 bases respectively, with 10 bases between them. CDR3 bases: TGTGCCACCAGCAGAGTTCCGGGGTCCTCTGGAAACACCATATATTTT. This translates into CATSRVPGSSGNTIYF.

The V call is TRBV28, the J call TRBJ2-5, with 7 bases that match TRBD1. Germline CDR1 MDHEN, CDR2 SYDVKM. This CDR3 region has 16 residues. V gave up 3 bases and J gave up 4 bases; unmatched junction bases: 11. CDR3 nucleotides: TGTGCCAGCAGTTTTCCCGGGACAGAACTCGGAGAGACCCAGTACTTC. This sequence encodes CASSFPGTELGETQYF.

This chain joins TRBV30 and TRBJ2-4; D is possibly TRBD2 (6 bases). The CDR3 has 15 amino acids. The V gene lost 2 bases and the J gene lost 8 bases, with 19 bases spanning the gap. Looked up from germline, CDR1 is GTSNPN and CDR2 is SVGIG (reference sequence). The CDR3 DNA sequence: TGTGCCTGGAGTCCCACCCGGAGGGTTCGTCACATTCAGTACTTC. Amino acids: CAWSPTRRVRHIQYF.

The chain carries TRBV7-9 and TRBJ1-2, with D unclear. CDR1 SEHNR and CDR2 FQNEAQ come from the germline V gene (reference sequence). The CDR3 spans 12 residues. V lost 3 bases and J lost 5, with 7 bases in between. CDR3 sequence reads: CASSLTAYGYTF. For the CDR3, the DNA is TGTGCCAGCAGCTTGACCGCGTATGGCTACACCTTC.

The rearrangement links TRBV5-4 to TRBJ2-3; 8 bases are shared with TRBD2. Germline assignment: CDR1 SGHNT and CDR2 YYREEE (reference sequence). The V gene end was trimmed by 0 bases and the J gene end by 5 bases; junction bases not matched to a gene: 2. The CDR3 is made up of 14 amino acids. As DNA, the CDR3 is TGTGCCAGCAGCTTGGACGGGGGGGTAGATACGCAGTATTTT. Translated: CASSLDGGVDTQYF.

V usage is TRBV5-1 and J usage is TRBJ2-3, with 11 bases identical to TRBD1. This CDR3 region has 16 residues. With 5 bases clipped from V and 2 bases from J, the junction kept 7 bases outside the gene matches. Germline CDR1 reads SGHRS; CDR2 reads YFSETQ. The CDR3 DNA follows: TGCGCCAGCAGAGGACAGGGGGCTGTGGACACAGATACGCAGTATTTT. Amino acids: CASRGQGAVDTDTQYF.

The chain has TRBV5-6 and TRBJ2-7; D call uncertain. There are 12 residues in the CDR3. Germline CDR1 is SGHDT and CDR2 is YYEEEE. The germline V and J ends were trimmed by 4 bases and 3 bases, with 8 bases remaining between them. CDR3 nucleotide sequence: TGTGCCAGCAGCAAGGGCCTCTACGAGCAGTACTTC. It encodes CASSKGLYEQYF.

The chain has TRBV5-4 and TRBJ2-1, with 12 bases fitting TRBD1. V lost 4 bases to trimming and J lost 10 bases; unmatched junction nucleotides: 9. The germline V gene has CDR1 SGHNT and CDR2 YYREEE (reference sequence). CDR3 length: 15 amino acids. The CDR3 is CASSTPGQGAGEQFF. The CDR3, as DNA: TGTGCCAGCAGCACGCCGGGACAGGGGGCAGGAGAGCAGTTCTTC.